This T cell receptor (beta chain) came from a study of cytomegalovirus exposure and HLA in healthy donors. While the first cohort had 700 or so subjects, the donors belonged to the separate validation cohort of about 130 subjects. Measured with immunoSEQ multiplex PCR; TCRdb has only the in-frame clones, and not every one. Here the sample spans some 320,000 clones, roughly 90% being singletons. For this clone: The antigen remains undetermined.

Study-level findings and limits: The tendency of first-cohort TCR clusters to co-occur in the 130 or so validation repertoires was identified by a subsequent analysis.

The sequenced sample consisted of PBMCs. This clonotype was sampled from a woman aged 30 to 39 in good health and CMV-seropositive.

The CDR3 loop reads CAISEGGPANYGYTF. Written as DNA, the CDR3 is TGTGCCATCAGTGAGGGTGGACCAGCTAACTATGGCTACACCTTC. The chain joins TRBV10-3 to TRBJ1-2; no clear D gene. Germline CDR1 reads ENHRY; CDR2 reads SYGVKD. Trimming stripped 2 bases from V and 0 bases from J, with 10 bases between. This CDR3 comprises 15 residues.